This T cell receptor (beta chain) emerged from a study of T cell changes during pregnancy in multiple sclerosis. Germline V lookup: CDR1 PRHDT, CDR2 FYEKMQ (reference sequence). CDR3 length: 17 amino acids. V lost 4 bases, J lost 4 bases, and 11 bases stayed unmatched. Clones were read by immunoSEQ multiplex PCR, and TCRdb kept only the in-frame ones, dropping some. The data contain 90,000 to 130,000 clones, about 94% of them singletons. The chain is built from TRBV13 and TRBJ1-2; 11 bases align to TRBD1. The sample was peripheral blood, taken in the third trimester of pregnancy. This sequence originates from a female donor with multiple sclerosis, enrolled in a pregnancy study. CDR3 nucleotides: TGTGCCAGCAGCTCCCGGACAGGGGGCGGTTTTAGCTATGGCTACACCTTC. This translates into CASSSRTGGGFSYGYTF.